This T cell receptor (beta chain) appears in the sequencing data of a study of regulatory T cells in long-lasting Graves disease. Indicated time point: newly diagnosed GD, antithyroid drugs for less than 3 months. There was RNA extracted from PBMCs, and the TCR library was made from it. This clonotype was seen at least ten times. CDR3 regions were amplified by Arm-PCR using iRepertoire HTBI primers to build TCR beta libraries. TCRdb re-called the multiplex PCR reads through MiXCR, storing one row per CDR3 protein. The sample comprises approximately 400,000 distinct CDR3 sequences, about 15% of which are singletons, and 16% rests with the top ten. The CDR3 loop spans 17 amino acids. Per the germline V gene, CDR1 is SGHRS and CDR2 is YFSETQ. The germline V and J ends were trimmed by 4 bases and 5 bases, with 24 bases remaining between them. The data also belong to a second study, concerning T cells in Graves' hyperthyroidism and ophthalmopathy. That source reports: Lactation, pregnancy, other autoimmune disease or uncontrolled infection led to exclusion of patients.

This receptor was obtained from a woman aged 25 to 39 with Graves disease. Sequenced here: peripheral blood mononuclear cells (PBMCs), sampled at new diagnosis, from a patient treated with antithyroid drugs. The V gene is TRBV5-1, the J gene TRBJ2-5; D not certain. The CDR3 DNA follows: TGCGCCAGCAGCCCGGGCCCGGATCACCTCCTCGGGGAGACCCAGTACTTC. It translates to CASSPGPDHLLGETQYF.